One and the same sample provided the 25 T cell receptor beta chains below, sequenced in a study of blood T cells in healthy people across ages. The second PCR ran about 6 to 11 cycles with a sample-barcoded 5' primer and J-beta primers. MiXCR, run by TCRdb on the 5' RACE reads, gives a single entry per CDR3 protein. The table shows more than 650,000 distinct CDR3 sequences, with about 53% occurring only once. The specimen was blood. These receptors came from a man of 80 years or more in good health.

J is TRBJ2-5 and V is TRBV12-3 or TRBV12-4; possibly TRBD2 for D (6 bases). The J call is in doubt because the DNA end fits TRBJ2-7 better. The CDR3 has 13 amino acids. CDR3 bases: TGTGCCAGCAGTTGGGGAGGTGGGGACGAGCAGTACTTC. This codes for CASSWGGGDEQYF.

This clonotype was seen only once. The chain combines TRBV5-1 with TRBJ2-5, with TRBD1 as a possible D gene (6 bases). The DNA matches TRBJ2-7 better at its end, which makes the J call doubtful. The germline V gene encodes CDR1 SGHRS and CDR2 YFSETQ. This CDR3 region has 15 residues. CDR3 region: CASSLEGDSVNEQYF. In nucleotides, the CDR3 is TGCGCCAGCAGCTTGGAGGGGGATTCCGTCAACGAGCAGTACTTC.

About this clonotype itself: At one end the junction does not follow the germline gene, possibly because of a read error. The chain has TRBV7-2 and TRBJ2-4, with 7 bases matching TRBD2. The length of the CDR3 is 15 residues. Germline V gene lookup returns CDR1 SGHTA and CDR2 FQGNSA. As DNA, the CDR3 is TGTGCCAGCAGCTTGGCGGCGGGAGTGGGGGAGACCCAGAACTTC. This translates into CASSLAAGVGETQNF.

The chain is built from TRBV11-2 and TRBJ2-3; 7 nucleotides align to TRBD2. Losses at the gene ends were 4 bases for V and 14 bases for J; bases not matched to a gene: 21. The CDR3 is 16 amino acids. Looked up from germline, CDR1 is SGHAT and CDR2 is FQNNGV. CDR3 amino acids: CASSSLTSPRLRYAYF. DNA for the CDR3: TGTGCCAGCAGCTCCTTGACTAGCCCTAGGCTCCGATACGCGTATTTT.

The CDR3 is CSVEGFVERDAYF. In DNA form, the CDR3 reads TGCAGCGTTGAGGGTTTTGTAGAAAGAGACGCGTATTTT. The chain combines TRBV29-1 with TRBJ2-3; D is unclear. V lost 3 bases and J lost 14, with 21 bases in between. Looked up from germline, CDR1 is SQVTM and CDR2 is ANQGSEA. This CDR3 spans 13 amino acids.

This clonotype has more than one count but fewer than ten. The CDR3 sequence is CASSRRDSEAFF. DNA for the CDR3: TGCGCCAGCAGCCGTAGGGACAGTGAAGCTTTCTTT. V gene TRBV4-1 combines with J gene TRBJ1-1, with 7 bases matching TRBD1. J was trimmed by 7 bases and V by 4 bases; bases with no gene match: 3. Germline V gene lookup returns CDR1 MGHRA and CDR2 YSYEKL. The CDR3 is made up of 12 amino acids.

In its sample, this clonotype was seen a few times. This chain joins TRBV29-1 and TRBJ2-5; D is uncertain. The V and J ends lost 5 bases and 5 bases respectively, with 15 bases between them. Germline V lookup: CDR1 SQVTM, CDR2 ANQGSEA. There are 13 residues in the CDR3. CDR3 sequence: CSVSGSLAETQYF. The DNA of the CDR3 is TGCAGCGTTTCCGGGTCCCTTGCGGAGACCCAGTACTTC.

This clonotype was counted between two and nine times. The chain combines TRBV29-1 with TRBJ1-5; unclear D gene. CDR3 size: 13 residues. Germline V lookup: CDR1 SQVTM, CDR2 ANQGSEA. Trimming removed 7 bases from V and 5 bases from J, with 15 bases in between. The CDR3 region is CSALVGIDQPQHF. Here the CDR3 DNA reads TGCAGCGCCCTCGTCGGGATTGATCAGCCCCAGCATTTT.

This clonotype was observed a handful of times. CDR3 amino acids: CASRAGGAQGFF. The CDR3 DNA sequence: TGTGCCAGCAGGGCGGGGGGGGCCCAAGGGTTCTTC. This rearrangement joins TRBV12-3 or TRBV12-4 to TRBJ2-1, with 9 bases matching TRBD2. The CDR3 loop spans 12 amino acids. The trim removed 6 bases at V and 15 bases at J, leaving 9 bases unmatched.

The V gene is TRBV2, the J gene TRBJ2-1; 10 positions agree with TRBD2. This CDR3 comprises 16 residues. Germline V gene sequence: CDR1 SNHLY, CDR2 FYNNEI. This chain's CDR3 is CTIPGPLAGAYNEQFF. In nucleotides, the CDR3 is TGTACCATCCCAGGCCCGCTAGCGGGGGCATACAATGAGCAGTTCTTC.

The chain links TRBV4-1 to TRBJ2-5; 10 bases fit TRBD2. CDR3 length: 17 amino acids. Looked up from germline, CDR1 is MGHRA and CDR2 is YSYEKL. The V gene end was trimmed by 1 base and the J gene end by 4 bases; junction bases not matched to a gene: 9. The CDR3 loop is CASSQGFGAGGPETQYF. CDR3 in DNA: TGCGCCAGCAGCCAAGGCTTCGGAGCGGGAGGGCCAGAGACCCAGTACTTC.

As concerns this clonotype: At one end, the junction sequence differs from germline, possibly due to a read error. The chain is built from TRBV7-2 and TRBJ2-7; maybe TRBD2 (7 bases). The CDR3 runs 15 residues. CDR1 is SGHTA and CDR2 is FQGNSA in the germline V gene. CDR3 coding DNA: TGTGCCAACAGCCCCGGGGGGCGATTTCCCTACAAGCAGTACTTC. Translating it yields CANSPGGRFPYKQYF.

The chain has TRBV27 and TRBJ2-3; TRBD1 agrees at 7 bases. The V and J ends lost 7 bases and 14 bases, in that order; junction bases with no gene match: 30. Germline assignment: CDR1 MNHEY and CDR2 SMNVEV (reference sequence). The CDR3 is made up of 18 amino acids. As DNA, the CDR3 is TGTGCCAGCACCTCCAGCTTCGTGGACAGGCTAGCACACAGATACGCGTATTTT. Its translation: CASTSSFVDRLAHRYAYF.

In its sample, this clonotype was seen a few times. The DNA of the CDR3 is TGTGCCACCAGTGATCCTACGACAGGGGTGGAGACCCAGTACTTC. It is translated as CATSDPTTGVETQYF. The rearrangement uses TRBV24-1 and TRBJ2-7, with TRBD1 matching over 8 bases. The DNA matches TRBJ2-5 better at its end, which makes the J call doubtful. The CDR3 is 15 amino acids. Looked up from germline, CDR1 is KGHDR and CDR2 is SFDVKD.

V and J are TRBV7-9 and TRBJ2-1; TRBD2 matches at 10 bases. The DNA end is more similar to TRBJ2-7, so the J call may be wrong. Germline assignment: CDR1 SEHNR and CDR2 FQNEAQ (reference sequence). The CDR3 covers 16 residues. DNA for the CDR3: TGTGCCAGCCAAGACCTAGCGGGAGCGTCCTACAATGAGCAGTACTTC. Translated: CASQDLAGASYNEQYF.

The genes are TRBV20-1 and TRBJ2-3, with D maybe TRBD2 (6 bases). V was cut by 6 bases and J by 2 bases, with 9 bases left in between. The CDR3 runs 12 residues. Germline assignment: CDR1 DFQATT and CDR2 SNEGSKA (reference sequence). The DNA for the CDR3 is TGCAGTGCGGGGAGGCCCACAGATACGCAGTATTTT. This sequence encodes CSAGRPTDTQYF.

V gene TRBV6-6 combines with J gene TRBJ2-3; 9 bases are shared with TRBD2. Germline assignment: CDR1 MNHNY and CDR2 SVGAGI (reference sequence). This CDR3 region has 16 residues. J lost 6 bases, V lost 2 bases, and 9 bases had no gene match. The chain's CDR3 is CASSYRRGGGVDTQYF. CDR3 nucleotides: TGTGCCAGCAGTTACAGGAGGGGCGGGGGGGTCGATACGCAGTATTTT.

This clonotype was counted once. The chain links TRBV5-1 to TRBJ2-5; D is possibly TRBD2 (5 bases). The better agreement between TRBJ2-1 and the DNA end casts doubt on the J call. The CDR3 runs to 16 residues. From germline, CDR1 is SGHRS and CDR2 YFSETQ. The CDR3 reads CASSKGARVPQETQFF. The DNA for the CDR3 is TGCGCCAGCAGCAAGGGAGCGAGGGTTCCCCAAGAGACCCAGTTCTTC.

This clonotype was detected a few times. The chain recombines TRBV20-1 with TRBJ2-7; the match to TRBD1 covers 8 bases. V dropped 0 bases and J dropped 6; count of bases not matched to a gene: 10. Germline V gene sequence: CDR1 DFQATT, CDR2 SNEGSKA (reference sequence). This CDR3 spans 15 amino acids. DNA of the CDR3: TGCAGTGCTAGAGATCGTAGGACAGGGTACTTCGAGCAGTACTTC. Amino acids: CSARDRRTGYFEQYF.

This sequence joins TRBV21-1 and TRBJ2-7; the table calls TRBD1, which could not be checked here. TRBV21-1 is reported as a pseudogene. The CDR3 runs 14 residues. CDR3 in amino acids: CASSKGREQREQYF. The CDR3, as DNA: TGTGCCAGCAGCAAAGGACGGGAACAAAGGGAGCAGTACTTC.

CDR3 sequence: CASSASPGEHRYAYF. CDR3 coding DNA: TGTGCCAGCAGTGCATCCCCAGGGGAACACAGATACGCGTATTTT. The chain recombines TRBV6-4 with TRBJ2-3; weak D call: TRBD1 (6 bases). The CDR3 loop spans 15 amino acids. Germline values: CDR1 MRHNA, CDR2 SNTAGT. Deletions cut 4 bases from V and 14 bases from J, with 25 bases between.

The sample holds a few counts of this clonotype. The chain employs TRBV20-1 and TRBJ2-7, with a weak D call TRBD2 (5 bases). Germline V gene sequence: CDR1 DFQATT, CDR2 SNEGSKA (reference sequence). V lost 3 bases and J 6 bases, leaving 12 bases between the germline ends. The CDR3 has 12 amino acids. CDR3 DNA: TGCAGTGCTAGGGAGAGCGGAGCCGAGCAGTACTTC. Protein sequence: CSARESGAEQYF.

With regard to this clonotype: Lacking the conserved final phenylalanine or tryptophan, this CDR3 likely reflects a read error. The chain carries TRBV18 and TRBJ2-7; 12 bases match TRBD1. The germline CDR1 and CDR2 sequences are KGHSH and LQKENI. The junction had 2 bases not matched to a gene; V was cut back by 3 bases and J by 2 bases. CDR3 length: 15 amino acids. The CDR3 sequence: CASSPGQGAAYEQYY. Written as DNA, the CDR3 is TGTGCCAGCTCACCGGGACAGGGGGCCGCCTACGAGCAGTACTAC.

In nucleotides, the CDR3 is TGTGCCAGCAGTGAAGCTTTACTTGGAGAGACCCAGTACTTC. Translated, it gives CASSEALLGETQYF. J is TRBJ2-5 and V is TRBV2; D is unresolved. CDR1 and CDR2 from the germline V gene are SNHLY and FYNNEI. V lost 0 bases and J lost 4, with 9 bases in between. The CDR3 is made up of 14 amino acids.

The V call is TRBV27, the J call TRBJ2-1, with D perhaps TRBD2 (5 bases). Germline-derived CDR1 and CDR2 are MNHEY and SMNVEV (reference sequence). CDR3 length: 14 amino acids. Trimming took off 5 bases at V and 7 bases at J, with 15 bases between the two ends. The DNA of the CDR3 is TGTGCCAGCAGTCCTACTAGGGCTTGGAATGAGCAGTTCTTC. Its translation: CASSPTRAWNEQFF.